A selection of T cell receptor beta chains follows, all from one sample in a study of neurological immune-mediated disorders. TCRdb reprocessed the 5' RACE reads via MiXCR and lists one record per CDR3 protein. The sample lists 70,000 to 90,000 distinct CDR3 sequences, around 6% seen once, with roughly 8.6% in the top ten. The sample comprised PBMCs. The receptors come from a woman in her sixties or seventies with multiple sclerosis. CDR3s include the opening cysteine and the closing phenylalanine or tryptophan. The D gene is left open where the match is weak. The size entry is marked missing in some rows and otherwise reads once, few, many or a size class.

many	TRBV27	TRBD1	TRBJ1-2	TGTGCCAGCAGTCCGACAGGGGGAACGGGCTACACCTTC	CASSPTGGTGYTF
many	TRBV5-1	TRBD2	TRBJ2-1	TGCGCCAGCAGCATAGCGGGGGGTTCCTACAATGAGCAGTTCTTC	CASSIAGGSYNEQFF
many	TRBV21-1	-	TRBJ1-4	TGTGCCAGCAGCAACCACGAGGGGACAGGGGAGAATGAAAAACTGTTTTTT	CASSNHEGTGENEKLFF
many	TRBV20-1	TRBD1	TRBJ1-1	TGCAGTGTTGGGGCAGGGGGTGGCACTGAAGCTTTCTTT	CSVGAGGGTEAFF
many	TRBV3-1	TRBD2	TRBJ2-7	TGTGCCAGCAGCCAGGATAGACTAAGTGCCGCGGGGGGGCGGGAGCAGTACTTC	CASSQDRLSAAGGREQYF
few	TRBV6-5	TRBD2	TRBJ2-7	TGTGCCAGCAGTTACACGGGACTAGCGGGGGCACACGAGCAGTACTTC	CASSYTGLAGAHEQYF
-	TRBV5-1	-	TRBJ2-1	TGCGCCAGCAGCTCCTTTGGGACATCGAGCTCCTACAATGAGCAGTTCTTC	CASSSFGTSSSYNEQFF
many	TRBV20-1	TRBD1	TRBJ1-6	TGCAGTGCTAGAAACCGGGACAGGGCGCGGTCACCCCTCCACTTT	CSARNRDRARSPLHF
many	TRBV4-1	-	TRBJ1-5	TGCGCCAGCAGCCTCCTTGGTCAGGTTACCGGCAATCAGCCCCAGCATTTT	CASSLLGQVTGNQPQHF
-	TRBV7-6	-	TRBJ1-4	TGTGCCAGCAGCTTAGCCTTCGGATGGGAAAAACTGTTTTTT	CASSLAFGWEKLFF
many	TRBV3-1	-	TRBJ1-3	TGTGCCAGCAGCCCCCCGGGGCCCACGGGGTACACCATATATTTT	CASSPPGPTGYTIYF
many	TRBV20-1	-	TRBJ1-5	TGCAGTGCTAGCCAAGGGAGTCAGCCCCAGCATTTT	CSASQGSQPQHF
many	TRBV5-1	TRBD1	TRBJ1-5	TGCGCCAGCAGCCCGGCAGGGGGCAGCAATCAGCCCCAGCATTTT	CASSPAGGSNQPQHF
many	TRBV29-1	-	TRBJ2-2	TGCAGCGTTAGTCCCCACAATCCGAACACCGGGGAGCTGTTTTTT	CSVSPHNPNTGELFF
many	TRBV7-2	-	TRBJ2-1	TGTGCCAGCACCCCACGGCTCGCCCAGGGCAATGAGCAGTTCTTC	CASTPRLAQGNEQFF
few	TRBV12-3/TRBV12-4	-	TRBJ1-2	TGTGCCAGCAGCCGCGTGGGTGTGGGTGGCTACACCTTC	CASSRVGVGGYTF
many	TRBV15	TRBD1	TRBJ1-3	TGTGCCACCAGCAGCGATAACAGACAGGGGCGCTCTGGAAACACCATATATTTT	CATSSDNRQGRSGNTIYF
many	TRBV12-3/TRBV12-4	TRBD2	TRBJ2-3	TGTGCCAGCAGCCTAGTTCGGGGGGAAACGCAGTATTTT	CASSLVRGETQYF
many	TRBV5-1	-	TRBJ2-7	TGCGCCAGCAGAGTGGGGTTCGGGGGCTCCTACGAGCAGTACTTC	CASRVGFGGSYEQYF
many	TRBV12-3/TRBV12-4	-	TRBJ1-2	TGTGCCAGCAGCCCCCTCGTGCAGAGTCCCTATGGCTACACCTTC	CASSPLVQSPYGYTF
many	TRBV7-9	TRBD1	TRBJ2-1	TGTGCCAGCAGCCCATACGAGACAGGGGGTAAGAGTGAGCAGTTCTTC	CASSPYETGGKSEQFF
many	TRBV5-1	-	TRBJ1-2	TGCGCCAGCAGCTCGGTGACGCAGAGGGGCGCCCCACTTAACTATGGCTACACCTTC	CASSSVTQRGAPLNYGYTF
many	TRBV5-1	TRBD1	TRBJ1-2	TGCGCCAGCAGCTTAGCTATAGGACAGGACGCCTATGGCTACACCTTC	CASSLAIGQDAYGYTF
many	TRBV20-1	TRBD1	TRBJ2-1	TGCAGTGCTCCCGGGGACAGGTCCTACAATGAGCAGTTCTTC	CSAPGDRSYNEQFF
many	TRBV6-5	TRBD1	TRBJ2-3	TGTGCCAGCAGTTACCCCCGGGACAGGGGAGCCCGTACGCAGTATTTT	CASSYPRDRGARTQYF
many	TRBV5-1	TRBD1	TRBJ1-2	TGCGCCAGCAGCGCGACAGGGCTTGGTGGCTACACCTTC	CASSATGLGGYTF
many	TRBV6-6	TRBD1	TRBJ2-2	TGTGCCAGCAGTTACCCTGCCGGGACAGGGGTTTCCGGGGAGCTGTTTTTT	CASSYPAGTGVSGELFF
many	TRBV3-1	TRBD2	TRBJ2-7	TGTGCCAGCAGCCAAGGTAGTAGCGGGGGTAGCTCCTACGAGCAGTACTTC	CASSQGSSGGSSYEQYF